This entry lists 24 T cell receptor beta chains sequenced from one sample in a study of T cells in localized non-small cell lung cancer. The data were produced by immunoSEQ multiplex PCR, yet TCRdb's version contains in-frame clones alone and is incomplete. The sample carries approximately 89,000 clones, about three quarters recorded once. The source was PBMCs, collected before any cancer treatment. These receptors were collected from a man aged 40-75 years with stage II squamous cell lung carcinoma.

This chain uses TRBV12-5 with TRBJ1-3, with D tentatively TRBD1 (5 bases). Trimming shortened V by 1 base and J by 2 bases, and 6 bases separated the two germline ends. The germline gives CDR1 LGHNT, CDR2 FRNRAP. CDR3 length: 14 residues. Written as DNA, the CDR3 is TGTGCTAGTGGTTTGGGAGGGGCTGGAAACACCATATATTTT. It codes for CASGLGGAGNTIYF.

This chain uses TRBV21-1 with TRBJ2-5; whether TRBD2, the table's D call, matches the DNA was not checked. TRBV21-1 counts as a pseudogene. This CDR3 comprises 17 residues. The CDR3 protein is CASSKEGGGGPQETQYF. Here the CDR3 DNA reads TGTGCCAGCAGCAAAGAAGGGGGGGGCGGTCCCCAAGAGACCCAGTACTTC.

This clone was observed once. V and J are TRBV5-4 and TRBJ2-2; 10 nucleotides agree with TRBD2. The CDR3 is 16 amino acids. Losses at the gene ends were 3 bases for V and 1 base for J; bases not matched to a gene: 3. Germline V CDR1 and CDR2: SGHNT, YYREEE (reference sequence). Written as DNA, the CDR3 is TGTGCCAGCAGCTCCGGGACTAGCGAGAACACCGGGGAGCTGTTTTTT. It is translated as CASSSGTSENTGELFF.

The rearrangement joins TRBV6-6 to TRBJ2-6, with D uncertain. Trimming left V 10 bases short and J 0 bases short, with 10 bases between. Germline V gene sequence: CDR1 MNHNY, CDR2 SVGAGI (reference sequence). The CDR3 length is 14 residues. The CDR3 coding sequence is TGTGCCATCTTAAAACCCTCTGGGGCCAACGTCCTGACTTTC. Translation gives CAILKPSGANVLTF.

V gene TRBV4-1 combines with J gene TRBJ1-2; a weak D match, TRBD1 (6 bases). Germline CDR1 reads MGHRA; CDR2 reads YSYEKL. The germline V and J ends were trimmed by 0 bases and 9 bases, with 14 bases remaining between them. The CDR3 sequence is 14 residues long. The CDR3 reads CASSQDGWQGSYTF. For the CDR3, the DNA is TGCGCCAGCAGCCAAGATGGATGGCAGGGGAGCTACACCTTC.

V gene TRBV28 combines with J gene TRBJ1-2; TRBD1 is a possible D gene (5 bases). The CDR3 totals 12 residues. Germline lookup yields CDR1 MDHEN and CDR2 SYDVKM. With 7 bases removed from V and 6 bases from J, the gap between germline ends came to 12 bases. CDR3 bases: TGTGCCAGCAATACGCAGGGAAATGGCTACACCTTC. Residues: CASNTQGNGYTF.

The chain carries TRBV6-5 and TRBJ2-5; 8 nucleotides agree with TRBD2. The CDR3 has 12 residues. J was trimmed by 4 bases and V by 5 bases; bases with no gene match: 0. Germline-derived CDR1 and CDR2 are MNHEY and SVGAGI. Here the CDR3 DNA reads TGTGCCAGCAGTCTAGCGGGAGAGACCCAGTACTTC. Translating gives CASSLAGETQYF.

The chain joins TRBV11-3 to TRBJ1-1; D not certain. Trimming took 4 bases from V and 4 from J, leaving 13 bases between them. Germline values: CDR1 SGHNT, CDR2 YENEEA. The CDR3 extends over 14 amino acids. CDR3 sequence (DNA): TGTGCCAGCAGCTCCGGACCGTTGGGCACTGAAGCTTTCTTT. The encoded protein is CASSSGPLGTEAFF. Together with reference TRBV11-3 and TRBJ1-1, the CDR3 gives the full variable domain: EAGVVQSPRYKIIEKKQPVAFWCNPISGHNTLYWYLQNLGQGPELLIRYENEEAVDDSQLPKDRFSAERLKGVDSTLKIQPAELGDSAVYLCASSSGPLGTEAFFGQGTRLTVV.

J is TRBJ1-2 and V is TRBV18; D gene uncertain. Germline lookup yields CDR1 KGHSH and CDR2 LQKENI. The CDR3 runs 15 residues. Trimming stripped 0 bases from V and 2 bases from J, with 10 bases between. The CDR3 coding sequence is TGTGCCAGCTCACCACCAGGTCAGGCGAACTATGGCTACACCTTC. This sequence encodes CASSPPGQANYGYTF.

This rearrangement joins TRBV12-5 to TRBJ2-1, with 8 bases that match TRBD2. The CDR3 loop spans 14 amino acids. V lost 7 bases and J lost 8; bases outside the gene matches: 10. The germline CDR1 and CDR2 sequences are LGHNT and FRNRAP. Here the CDR3 reads CASAPQRETDEQFF. CDR3 sequence (DNA): TGTGCTAGTGCCCCGCAGCGGGAGACCGATGAGCAGTTCTTC.

The rearrangement links TRBV5-5 to TRBJ1-2, with 9 bases identical to TRBD1. CDR3 size: 14 residues. CDR1 is SGHKS, CDR2 YYEKEE, per germline (reference sequence). J gave up 5 bases and V 0 bases, and 2 bases lay outside the gene matches. The DNA for the CDR3 is TGTGCCAGCAGCTTGGACAGGGGGCTGTATGGCTACACCTTC. Translated: CASSLDRGLYGYTF. Using reference TRBV5-5 and TRBJ1-2 for the parts outside the CDR3, the full variable domain is DAGVTQSPTHLIKTRGQQVTLRCSPISGHKSVSWYQQVLGQGPQFIFQYYEKEERGRGNFPDRFSARQFPNYSSELNVNALLLGDSALYLCASSLDRGLYGYTFGSGTRLTVV.

This clone was recorded only once. This chain connects TRBV9 to TRBJ1-1, with 7 positions matching TRBD1. Germline CDR1 is SGDLS and CDR2 is YYNGEE. The junction had 8 bases not matched to a gene; V was cut back by 4 bases and J by 5 bases. The CDR3 loop spans 14 amino acids. The CDR3 sequence is CASSRTGVGTEAFF. The CDR3 nucleotides read TGTGCCAGCAGCCGGACAGGTGTCGGGACTGAAGCTTTCTTT.

This clone was detected a few times. This rearrangement joins TRBV7-2 to TRBJ2-3; 15 bases match TRBD2. V dropped 5 bases and J dropped 3; count of bases not matched to a gene: 6. From germline, CDR1 is SGHTA and CDR2 FQGNSA. The CDR3 consists of 17 residues. Here the CDR3 reads CASSQRTSGGATDTQYF. DNA for the CDR3: TGTGCCAGCAGCCAAAGGACTAGCGGGGGGGCAACAGATACGCAGTATTTT.

The chain uses TRBV28 and TRBJ2-7, with 9 bases that match TRBD1. Per the germline V gene, CDR1 is MDHEN and CDR2 is SYDVKM. V trimming: 4 bases; J trimming: 3 bases; junction bases outside the gene matches: 13. The CDR3 runs 17 residues. CDR3 in amino acids: CASSSQGGTGRFYEQYF. The DNA of the CDR3 is TGTGCCAGCAGTTCCCAGGGGGGGACAGGGAGGTTCTACGAGCAGTACTTC.

The rearrangement uses TRBV7-2 and TRBJ2-6; 10 nucleotides match TRBD2. This CDR3 contains 15 residues. V was clipped by 6 bases and J by 10 bases; unmatched bases: 9. Germline CDR1 and CDR2: SGHTA and FQGNSA. CDR3 loop: CASRALAGDRNVLTF. The CDR3 DNA is TGTGCCAGCAGAGCCCTAGCGGGAGACCGTAACGTCCTGACTTTC.

V usage is TRBV2 and J usage is TRBJ2-5, with 9 positions matching TRBD1. The junction had 15 bases not matched to a gene; V was cut back by 5 bases and J by 5 bases. Looked up from germline, CDR1 is SNHLY and CDR2 is FYNNEI. This CDR3 region has 17 residues. CDR3 loop: CASSTRSGTGKGETQYF. The CDR3 DNA is TGTGCCAGCAGTACAAGGTCCGGGACAGGGAAGGGGGAGACCCAGTACTTC. The whole variable domain, filled in from reference TRBV2 and TRBJ2-5, reads EPEVTQTPSHQVTQMGQEVILRCVPISNHLYFYWYRQILGQKVEFLVSFYNNEISEKSEIFDDQFSVERPDGSNFTLKIRSTKLEDSAMYFCASSTRSGTGKGETQYFGPGTRLLVL.

The chain couples TRBV11-2 to TRBJ1-5; D is undetermined. Germline assignment: CDR1 SGHAT and CDR2 FQNNGV. V was pared by 4 bases and J by 2 bases, with 9 bases between. CDR3 length equals 14 residues. Written as DNA, the CDR3 is TGTGCCAGCAGCTCGGGCGGAGGCAATCAGCCCCAGCATTTT. Its protein product is CASSSGGGNQPQHF.

This clone was observed a handful of times. The chain recombines TRBV4-3 with TRBJ1-2; D unclear. The CDR3 totals 15 residues. Trimming took 0 bases from V and 2 from J, leaving 10 bases between them. The germline V gene has CDR1 LGHNA and CDR2 YSLEER. The CDR3 loop is CASSQERAGNYGYTF. The DNA for the CDR3 is TGCGCCAGCAGCCAAGAGAGGGCCGGGAACTATGGCTACACCTTC.

The chain carries TRBV27 and TRBJ2-7, with a weak D call TRBD2 (7 bases). CDR3 length: 15 residues. The germline gives CDR1 MNHEY, CDR2 SMNVEV (reference sequence). Trimming pared 5 bases from V and 6 bases from J, leaving 20 bases between. The chain's CDR3 is CASSTILRGAGEQYF. The CDR3 DNA follows: TGTGCCAGCAGTACTATCCTCCGGGGGGCCGGCGAGCAGTACTTC.

The chain recombines TRBV5-5 with TRBJ1-1; D not resolved. The germline CDR1 and CDR2 sequences are SGHKS and YYEKEE (reference sequence). The CDR3 is 14 amino acids. The V gene lost 0 bases and the J gene lost 1 base, with 7 bases spanning the gap. The CDR3 here is CASSLVGGNTEAFF. The CDR3 DNA sequence: TGTGCCAGCAGCTTGGTGGGCGGGAACACTGAAGCTTTCTTT.

This chain joins TRBV5-1 and TRBJ1-4; D gene uncertain. Trimming removed 0 bases at V and 0 bases at J, with 3 bases between. CDR3 length equals 14 residues. Germline assignment: CDR1 SGHRS and CDR2 YFSETQ. This CDR3 reads CASSLGSTNEKLFF. In DNA, the CDR3 is TGCGCCAGCAGCTTGGGCTCAACTAATGAAAAACTGTTTTTT.

The V call is TRBV7-2, the J call TRBJ2-3; a possible D gene is TRBD2 (5 bases). This CDR3 has 14 residues. Germline V gene sequence: CDR1 SGHTA, CDR2 FQGNSA. V lost 2 bases to trimming and J lost 0 bases, with 6 bases between them. CDR3 protein: CASSLPGSTDTQYF. The CDR3 DNA sequence: TGTGCCAGCAGCTTACCGGGAAGCACAGATACGCAGTATTTT.

The chain combines TRBV25-1 with TRBJ2-3; TRBD2 might be the D (5 bases). This CDR3 region has 15 residues. The V gene lost 4 bases and the J gene lost 4 bases, with 15 bases spanning the gap. CDR1 MGHDK and CDR2 SYGVNS come from the germline V gene. As DNA, the CDR3 is TGTGCCAGCAGTGCCGGGATCACAGTAGCAGATACGCAGTATTTT. It is translated as CASSAGITVADTQYF.

The chain couples TRBV7-8 to TRBJ2-2, with a tentative D call TRBD2 (5 bases). Germline-derived CDR1 and CDR2 are SGHVS and FQNEAQ. Deletions cut 7 bases from V and 6 bases from J, with 24 bases between. The CDR3 has 17 residues. The CDR3 loop reads CASTLRGMASTPGELFF. In nucleotides, the CDR3 is TGTGCCAGCACCCTTAGAGGGATGGCCAGTACTCCCGGGGAGCTGTTTTTT.